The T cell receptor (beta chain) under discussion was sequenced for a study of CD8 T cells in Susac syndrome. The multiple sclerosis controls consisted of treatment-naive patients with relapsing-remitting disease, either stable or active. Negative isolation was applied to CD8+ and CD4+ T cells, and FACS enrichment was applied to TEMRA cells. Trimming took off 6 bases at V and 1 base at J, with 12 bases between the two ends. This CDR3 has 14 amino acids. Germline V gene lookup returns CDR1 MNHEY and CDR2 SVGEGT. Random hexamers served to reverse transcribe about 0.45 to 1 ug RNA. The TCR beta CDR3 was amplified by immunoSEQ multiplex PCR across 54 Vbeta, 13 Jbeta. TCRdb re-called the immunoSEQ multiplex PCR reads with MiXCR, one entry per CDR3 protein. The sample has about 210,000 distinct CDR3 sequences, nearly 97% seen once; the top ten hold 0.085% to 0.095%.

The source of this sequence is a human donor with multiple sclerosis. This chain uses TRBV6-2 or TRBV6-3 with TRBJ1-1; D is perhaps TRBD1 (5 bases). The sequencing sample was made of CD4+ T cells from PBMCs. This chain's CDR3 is CASRRDGWNTEAFF. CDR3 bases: TGTGCCAGCAGGAGGGACGGATGGAACACTGAAGCTTTCTTT.